The 6 T cell receptor beta chains below were found in one sample sequenced in a study of early T cells in non-severe SARS-CoV-2 infection. TCRdb re-analysed the 5' RACE reads in MiXCR, keeping a single row per CDR3 protein. The sample lists roughly 61,000 distinct CDR3 sequences, under 10% occurring once. Material for sequencing was whole blood. The receptors originated from an adult who was a healthcare worker with PCR-confirmed SARS-CoV-2 infection or an uninfected control (not recorded which).

This clonotype was counted at least ten times. The rearrangement joins TRBV10-3 to TRBJ2-1; 9 bases align to TRBD1. This CDR3 comprises 14 residues. CDR1 and CDR2 (germline): ENHRY, SYGVKD. The trim removed 11 bases at V and 9 bases at J, leaving 14 bases unmatched. DNA of the CDR3: TGTGCCCCTAAGTACAGGGGGCTCGTAAGTGAGCAGTTCTTC. It encodes CAPKYRGLVSEQFF.

This clonotype showed up many times. This sequence joins TRBV29-1 and TRBJ2-7; the D gene is possibly TRBD1 (7 bases). V lost 2 bases to trimming and J lost 1 base, with 12 bases between them. The CDR3 has 14 amino acids. Germline CDR1 is SQVTM and CDR2 is ANQGSEA. CDR3 in amino acids: CSVEIQGGSYEQYF. In DNA, the CDR3 is TGCAGCGTTGAAATCCAGGGGGGATCCTACGAGCAGTACTTC.

This chain links TRBV29-1 with TRBJ2-3, with D uncertain. The CDR3 runs 16 residues. Germline CDR1 SQVTM, CDR2 ANQGSEA. Deletions cut 1 base from V and 0 bases from J, with 14 bases between. CDR3 sequence: CSVEGSAVLSTDTQYF. CDR3 in DNA: TGCAGCGTTGAAGGGTCGGCAGTCCTTAGCACAGATACGCAGTATTTT.

The table lists this clonotype with many counts. The chain uses TRBV7-2 and TRBJ2-7, with D perhaps assigned TRBD1 or TRBD2 (5 bases each). CDR3 length: 15 residues. Germline loops: CDR1 SGHTA, CDR2 FQGNSA. Trimming took 5 bases from V and 2 from J, leaving 16 bases between them. The CDR3 DNA reads as TGTGCCAGCAGCACGAGTGACGGGGCTACCTACGAGCAGTACTTC. Residues: CASSTSDGATYEQYF. Based on the CDR3 plus reference TRBV7-2 and TRBJ2-7, the full variable domain is GAGVSQSPSNKVTEKGKDVELRCDPISGHTALYWYRQSLGQGLEFLIYFQGNSAPDKSGLPSDRFSAERTGGSVSTLTIQRTQQEDSAVYLCASSTSDGATYEQYFGPGTRLTVT.

As to this clonotype: Being one base from a much bigger clone, this may be a read error. The V gene is TRBV5-6, the J gene TRBJ2-5, with 7 bases aligning to TRBD1. CDR1 is SGHDT, CDR2 YYEEEE, per germline. The CDR3 sequence is 15 residues long. J lost 7 bases, V lost 4 bases, and 13 bases had no gene match. The CDR3 DNA follows: TGTGCCAGCAGCCTAGGGGCAGGGGGACCACGGACCCAGTACTTC. Protein: CASSLGAGGPRTQYF.

Many counts were recorded for this clonotype. The V and J genes are TRBV2 and TRBJ2-1, with D tentatively TRBD1 or TRBD2 (5 bases each). Trimming left V 10 bases short and J 8 bases short, with 18 bases between. CDR1 is SNHLY, CDR2 FYNNEI, per germline. The CDR3 spans 13 residues. CDR3 DNA sequence: TGTGCCACCGAACTAGGGACCCTCGATGAGCAGTTCTTC. This codes for CATELGTLDEQFF.